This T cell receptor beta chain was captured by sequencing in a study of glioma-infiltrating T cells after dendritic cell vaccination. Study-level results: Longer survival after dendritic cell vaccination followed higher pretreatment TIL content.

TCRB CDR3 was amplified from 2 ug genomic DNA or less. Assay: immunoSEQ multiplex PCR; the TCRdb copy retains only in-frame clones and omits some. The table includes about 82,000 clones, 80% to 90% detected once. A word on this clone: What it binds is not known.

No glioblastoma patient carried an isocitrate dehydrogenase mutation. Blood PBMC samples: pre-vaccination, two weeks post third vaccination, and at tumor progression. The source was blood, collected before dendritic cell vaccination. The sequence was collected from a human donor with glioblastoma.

CDR3 in amino acids: CASSASGAKNIQYF. CDR3 in DNA: TGTGCCAGCAGCGCGTCGGGGGCCAAAAACATTCAGTACTTC. This chain connects TRBV7-3 to TRBJ2-4; possible D gene TRBD2, 5 bases. Germline V gene lookup returns CDR1 SGHTA and CDR2 FQGTGA. The CDR3 sequence is 14 residues long. The ends were cut back, 5 bases at V and 1 base at J, with 9 bases in the middle.